The source of this T cell receptor (beta chain) is a study of shared T cell receptors in the human thymus. Assay: immunoSEQ multiplex PCR; the TCRdb copy retains only in-frame clones and omits some. The table has 700,000 or so clones, 70% to 90% seen once. V was clipped by 6 bases and J by 8 bases, with 13 bases between them. From germline, CDR1 is SNHLY and CDR2 FYNNEI. This CDR3 is 12 amino acids long. The data also belong to a second study, concerning human thymus T cells. That investigation notes: Corrective surgery for congenital heart defects was being performed on the healthy Finnish infants who were the donors. Resections were taken during corrective heart surgery, and the thymus tissue came from these. Usage of V and J genes appeared biased in thymic and blood repertoires. Related research examined unrelated individuals and reported that their thymic repertoires overlapped highly.

The gene calls are TRBV2 and TRBJ1-1; the D is unclear. The receptor comes from a girl under two years old with a congenital heart defect. Specimen: thymocytes. CDR3 amino acids: CASRGSGGEAFF. For the CDR3, the DNA is TGTGCCAGCAGAGGGTCAGGAGGGGAAGCTTTCTTT.